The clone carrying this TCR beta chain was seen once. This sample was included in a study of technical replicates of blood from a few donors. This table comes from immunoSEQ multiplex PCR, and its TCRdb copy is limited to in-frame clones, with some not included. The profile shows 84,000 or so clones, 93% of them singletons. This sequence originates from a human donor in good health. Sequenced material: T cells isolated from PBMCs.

DNA for the CDR3: TGTGCCAGCGGGAGGGGGTTAGGCACCGGGGAGCTGTTTTTT. Translated, it gives CASGRGLGTGELFF. The genes are TRBV27 and TRBJ2-2; D is perhaps TRBD2 (7 bases). The CDR3 runs to 14 residues. The germline gives CDR1 MNHEY, CDR2 SMNVEV (reference sequence). V dropped 8 bases and J dropped 4 bases, with 14 bases sitting between them.